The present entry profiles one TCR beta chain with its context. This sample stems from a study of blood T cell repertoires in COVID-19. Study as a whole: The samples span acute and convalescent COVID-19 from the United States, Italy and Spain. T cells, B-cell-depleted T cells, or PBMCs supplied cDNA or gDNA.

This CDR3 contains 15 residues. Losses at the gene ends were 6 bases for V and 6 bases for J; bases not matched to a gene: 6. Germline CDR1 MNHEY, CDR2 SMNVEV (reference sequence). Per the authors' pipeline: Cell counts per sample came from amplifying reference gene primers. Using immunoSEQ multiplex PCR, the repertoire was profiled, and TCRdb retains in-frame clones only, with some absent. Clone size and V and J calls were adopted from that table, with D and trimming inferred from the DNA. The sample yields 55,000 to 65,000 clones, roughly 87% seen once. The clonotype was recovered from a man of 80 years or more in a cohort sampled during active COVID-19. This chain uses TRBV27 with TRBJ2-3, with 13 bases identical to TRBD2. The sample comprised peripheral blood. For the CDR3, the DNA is TGTGCCAGCAGACTAGCGGGAGGGCCGGGGGATACGCAGTATTTT. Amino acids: CASRLAGGPGDTQYF.